Shown below are 18 T cell receptor beta chains from a single sample sequenced in a study of T cell responses to AZD1222 COVID-19 vaccine. Sequencing used immunoSEQ multiplex PCR; TCRdb keeps in-frame clones, though not all of them. The sample has about 140,000 clones, 70% to 90% seen once. The sample consisted of peripheral blood, taken on day 0 of AZD1222 vaccination. These receptors came from an adult in good health.

The V call is TRBV5-1, the J call TRBJ1-6, with 11 positions matching TRBD1. With 5 bases clipped from V and 9 bases from J, the junction kept 1 base outside the gene matches. The germline V gene has CDR1 SGHRS and CDR2 YFSETQ. The length of the CDR3 is 13 residues. In DNA form, the CDR3 reads TGCGCCAGCAGGGGGACAGGGGGTTCACCCCTCCACTTT. Encoded protein: CASRGTGGSPLHF.

The chain carries TRBV11-2 and TRBJ1-1, with D possibly being TRBD1 (6 bases). Trimming shortened V by 8 bases and J by 3 bases, and 16 bases separated the two germline ends. CDR3 length: 14 amino acids. In germline, CDR1 is SGHAT, CDR2 FQNNGV. The CDR3 here is CASCALGADTEAFF. The DNA for the CDR3 is TGTGCCAGCTGCGCGCTGGGGGCAGACACTGAAGCTTTCTTT.

The CDR3 reads CASSFTEYNEQFF. The CDR3 DNA sequence: TGTGCCAGCAGCTTCACAGAATACAATGAGCAGTTCTTC. V and J are TRBV11-2 and TRBJ2-1, with D hard to call. The CDR3 has 13 amino acids. Trimming stripped 3 bases from V and 4 bases from J, with 7 bases between. Germline V gene data show CDR1 as SGHAT and CDR2 as FQNNGV. Full variable domain (missing parts from reference TRBV11-2 and TRBJ2-1): EAGVAQSPRYKIIEKRQSVAFWCNPISGHATLYWYQQILGQGPKLLIQFQNNGVVDDSQLPKDRFSAERLKGVDSTLKIQPAKLEDSAVYLCASSFTEYNEQFFGPGTRLTVL.

V usage is TRBV30 and J usage is TRBJ1-5; D unresolved. This CDR3 is 13 amino acids long. Germline V CDR1 and CDR2: GTSNPN, SVGIG (reference sequence). Trimming removed 4 bases from V and 5 bases from J, with 12 bases in between. In nucleotides, the CDR3 is TGTGCCTGGAACGCGGGATTGGATCAGCCCCAGCATTTT. Its translation is CAWNAGLDQPQHF.

This clone is a singleton in its sample. The rearrangement links TRBV9 to TRBJ1-3; D remains unclear. The germline CDR1 and CDR2 sequences are SGDLS and YYNGEE. The ends were cut back, 3 bases at V and 3 bases at J, with 13 bases in the middle. There are 15 residues in the CDR3. CDR3 sequence reads: CASSGGGLSGNTIYF. The CDR3 DNA reads as TGTGCCAGCAGCGGAGGCGGGTTAAGTGGAAACACCATATATTTT. The whole variable domain, filled in from reference TRBV9 and TRBJ1-3, reads DSGVTQTPKHLITATGQRVTLRCSPRSGDLSVYWYQQSLDQGLQFLIQYYNGEERAKGNILERFSAQQFPDLHSELNLSSLELGDSALYFCASSGGGLSGNTIYFGEGSWLTVV.

The J gene is TRBJ1-2, the V gene TRBV6-5; 7 nucleotides line up with TRBD1. V was pared by 2 bases and J by 5 bases, with 11 bases of the junction left unmatched. Germline CDR1 is MNHEY and CDR2 is SVGAGI. The CDR3 totals 16 residues. The CDR3 DNA follows: TGTGCCAGCAGTTACCTCCTGGGACAGTTTGGATATGGCTACACCTTC. Residues: CASSYLLGQFGYGYTF.

As to this clone: The same CDR3 can be traced to other DNA sequences in this sample. The J gene is TRBJ1-1, the V gene TRBV3-1 (or the pseudogene TRBV3-2); D is unresolved. Germline loops: CDR1 LGHDT, CDR2 YNNKEL (reference sequence). V lost 4 bases and J lost 1, with 4 bases in between. The CDR3 contains 12 residues. CDR3 nucleotides: TGTGCCAGCAGCCCCCAGAACACTGAAGCTTTCTTT. Translating it yields CASSPQNTEAFF.

The chain recombines TRBV6-5 with TRBJ2-1; 9 bases agree with TRBD2. Germline loops: CDR1 MNHEY, CDR2 SVGAGI. CDR3 length equals 14 residues. V was clipped by 7 bases and J by 6 bases; unmatched bases: 7. In DNA, the CDR3 is TGTGCCAGCATCCGGCGGGAGGGCCTCAATGAGCAGTTCTTC. Translated: CASIRREGLNEQFF.

This sequence joins TRBV12-3 or TRBV12-4 and TRBJ1-2; D uncertain. The CDR3 totals 13 residues. The ends were cut back, 8 bases at V and 7 bases at J, with 17 bases in the middle. CDR3 sequence (DNA): TGTGCCAGCGGGGTGACGGTTTTATCTGGCTACACCTTC. This translates into CASGVTVLSGYTF.

This clone was seen only once. The chain uses TRBV30 and TRBJ1-5, with D unresolved. Trimming removed 4 bases from V and 6 bases from J, with 10 bases in between. In germline, CDR1 is GTSNPN, CDR2 SVGIG (reference sequence). The CDR3 length is 12 residues. The DNA for the CDR3 is TGTGCCTGGATGGGAACCGGTCAGCCCCAGCATTTT. It yields the protein CAWMGTGQPQHF.

J is TRBJ1-1 and V is TRBV3-1 (or the pseudogene TRBV3-2), with D tentatively TRBD1 (5 bases). CDR3 length: 14 residues. Germline V gene sequence: CDR1 LGHDT, CDR2 YNNKEL (reference sequence). With 2 bases removed from V and 1 base from J, the gap between germline ends came to 8 bases. The CDR3 loop reads CASSQRGWNTEAFF. In nucleotides, the CDR3 is TGTGCCAGCAGCCAACGGGGCTGGAACACTGAAGCTTTCTTT.

This clone has just a few counts. The V and J genes are TRBV9 and TRBJ2-7, with D possibly TRBD1 on 6 matching bases. Germline loops: CDR1 SGDLS, CDR2 YYNGEE. The CDR3 sequence is 13 residues long. Trimming shortened V by 4 bases and J by 0 bases, and 8 bases separated the two germline ends. CDR3 nucleotides: TGTGCCAGCAGCCTGGACAGCTCCTACGAGCAGTACTTC. Protein product: CASSLDSSYEQYF.

The rearrangement links TRBV19 to TRBJ1-1; TRBD1 might be the D (6 bases). In germline, CDR1 is LNHDA, CDR2 SQIVND (reference sequence). Trimming cost V 7 bases and J 0 bases, with 12 bases left between them. CDR3 length: 14 amino acids. CDR3 coding DNA: TGTGCCAGTAAGGGGGGGTTGCTGAACACTGAAGCTTTCTTT. Residues: CASKGGLLNTEAFF.

The J gene is TRBJ2-7, the V gene TRBV27, with 9 bases identical to TRBD1. Germline V lookup: CDR1 MNHEY, CDR2 SMNVEV (reference sequence). The junction had 14 bases not matched to a gene; V was cut back by 3 bases and J by 2 bases. The CDR3 runs 18 residues. The CDR3 region has the DNA TGTGCCAGCAGTTTTTCGCACCCCGGGACAGGGAGCACCTACGAGCAGTACTTC. Protein: CASSFSHPGTGSTYEQYF.

The CDR3 reads CSVDPPRGYNEQFF. DNA for the CDR3: TGCAGCGTTGATCCACCCAGGGGTTACAATGAGCAGTTCTTC. The chain is built from TRBV29-1 and TRBJ2-1, with a possible D match to TRBD1 (6 bases). The CDR3 is 14 residues long. Trimming removed 3 bases at V and 4 bases at J, with 13 bases between. Germline CDR1 reads SQVTM; CDR2 reads ANQGSEA.

This clone is a singleton in its sample. The chain links TRBV6-5 to TRBJ2-7; a possible D gene is TRBD1 (5 bases). CDR1 and CDR2 (germline): MNHEY, SVGAGI. Trimming took 1 base from V and 6 from J, leaving 13 bases between them. CDR3 length: 14 residues. The CDR3 is CASSYWQGSREQYF. CDR3 nucleotide sequence: TGTGCCAGCAGTTACTGGCAGGGAAGTCGCGAGCAGTACTTC.

The CDR3 sequence: CASSFGQGWYEQYF. The CDR3, as DNA: TGTGCCAGCAGCTTTGGACAGGGTTGGTACGAGCAGTACTTC. This chain joins TRBV7-9 and TRBJ2-7, with 8 bases identical to TRBD1. The CDR3 covers 14 residues. The J segment lost 4 bases and the V segment lost 3 bases, leaving 5 bases of the junction unmatched. CDR1 and CDR2 (germline): SEHNR, FQNEAQ (reference sequence).

This clone was observed a single time. The CDR3, as DNA: TGTGCCAGCAGAAGACTAGCCGATGAGCAGTTCTTC. This gives the protein CASRRLADEQFF. The chain joins TRBV12-3 or TRBV12-4 to TRBJ2-1; 7 bases are shared with TRBD2. There are 12 residues in the CDR3. V dropped 6 bases and J dropped 8; count of bases not matched to a gene: 4.